This entry describes one TCR beta chain. Its antigen is currently unknown. Profiled with immunoSEQ multiplex PCR; TCRdb holds only in-frame clones, not every one. The sample has approximately 270,000 clones, 90% seen once; the top ten hold roughly 0.4%. This record comes from a study of cytomegalovirus exposure and HLA in healthy donors. For the study at large: It was reported in a later analysis that the same platform had been used for the approximately 120 validation repertoires as for the 666 first-cohort repertoires.

Points from the study as a whole: The finding came from a later analysis; first-cohort TCR clusters tended to co-occur in the 130 or so validation repertoires. Most sequenced TCRs were rare (though some public TCRs occurred in many donors).

Sequences were obtained from PBMCs. The clonotype comes from a woman in her late teens or twenties in good health and CMV-seronegative.

The CDR3 here is CASSLGPGLAGGFAGELFF. In DNA, the CDR3 is TGCGCCAGCAGCCTCGGGCCGGGACTAGCGGGGGGTTTTGCCGGGGAGCTGTTTTTT. The chain combines TRBV5-1 with TRBJ2-2, with 15 positions matching TRBD2. CDR1 and CDR2 from the germline V gene are SGHRS and YFSETQ. The CDR3 has 19 residues. Trimming cost V 4 bases and J 6 bases; bases outside gene matches: 13.